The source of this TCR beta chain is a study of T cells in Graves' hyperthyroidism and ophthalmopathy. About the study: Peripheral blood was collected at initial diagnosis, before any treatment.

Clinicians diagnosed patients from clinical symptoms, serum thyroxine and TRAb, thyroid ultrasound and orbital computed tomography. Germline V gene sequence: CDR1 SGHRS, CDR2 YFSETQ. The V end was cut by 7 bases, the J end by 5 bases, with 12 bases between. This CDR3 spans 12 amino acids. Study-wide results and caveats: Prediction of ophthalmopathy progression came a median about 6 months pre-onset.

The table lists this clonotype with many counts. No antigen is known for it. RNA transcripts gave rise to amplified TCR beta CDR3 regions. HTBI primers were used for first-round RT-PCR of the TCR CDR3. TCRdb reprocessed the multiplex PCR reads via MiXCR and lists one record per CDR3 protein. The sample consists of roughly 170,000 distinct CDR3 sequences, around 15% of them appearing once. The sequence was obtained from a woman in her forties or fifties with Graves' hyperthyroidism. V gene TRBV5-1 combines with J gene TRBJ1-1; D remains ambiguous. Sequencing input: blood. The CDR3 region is CASRGQSTEAFF. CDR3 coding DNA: TGCGCCAGCCGCGGTCAGTCGACTGAAGCTTTCTTT.